The source of this T cell receptor (beta chain) is a study of memory CD4+ T cells and cytomegalovirus serostatus. Study-level results: CD4+ memory repertoires contained about two fifths of the roughly 160 reported CMV TCRbeta sequences.

The sort gate was single viable CD3+CD4+CD8-CD45RO+ cells for memory CD4+ T cells. This table comes from immunoSEQ multiplex PCR, and its TCRdb copy is limited to in-frame clones, with some not included. The sample lists about 56,000 clones, around 76% occurring once. The germline gives CDR1 GTSNPN, CDR2 SVGIG (reference sequence). V lost 3 bases to trimming and J lost 7 bases; unmatched junction nucleotides: 7. The CDR3 totals 14 residues. Remarks on this clone: Its target is unknown.

The source material was memory CD4+ T cells from blood. This TCR was recovered from an adult in good health and CMV-seronegative. The rearrangement joins TRBV30 to TRBJ2-1, with TRBD1 identical over 9 bases. The CDR3 DNA is TGTGCCTGGAGCCGGGACAGGGTTGGAAATGAGCAGTTCTTC. Its translation: CAWSRDRVGNEQFF.